Below are 7 T cell receptor beta chains sequenced from a single sample in a study of T cell responses to AZD1222 COVID-19 vaccine (dated by TCRdb to the early 2020s). Library generation was performed with the immunoSEQ multiplex PCR assay. TCRdb took this table from immuneACCESS and kept in-frame rearrangements with V and J called. Such tables lack part of the clones; where checked against another copy, unresolved V genes explain under half of the gap, and the rest is unexplained. The sample records 90,000 to 120,000 clones, about 90% of which are singletons. 5% to 7.5% of the sample goes to the ten largest clones. The intended sense of this specimen's time point label: about 28 days (+/-7) after the second vaccine dose. The specimen was peripheral blood, collected 28 days after the second AZD1222 dose. Receptors originate from an adult who received the AZD1222 COVID-19 vaccine.

The V call is TRBV9, the J call TRBJ1-2; maybe TRBD1 (6 bases). The CDR3 is 15 residues long. Trimming left V 2 bases short and J 5 bases short, with 16 bases between. Germline CDR1 reads SGDLS; CDR2 reads YYNGEE. CDR3 nucleotide sequence: TGTGCCAGCAGCGTCTCCACAGGGCGAGGGTATGGCTACACCTTC. Translation: CASSVSTGRGYGYTF.

This sequence joins TRBV11-2 and TRBJ2-1, with 9 bases aligning to TRBD2. Germline V CDR1 and CDR2: SGHAT, FQNNGV. The ends lost 4 bases at V and 7 bases at J; junction bases unmatched: 5. The CDR3 length is 14 residues. In DNA form, the CDR3 reads TGTGCCAGCAGCTCTACCCTAGCGGGGAATGAGCAGTTCTTC. This gives the protein CASSSTLAGNEQFF.

V gene TRBV9 combines with J gene TRBJ2-3; D might be TRBD1 (5 bases). The germline V gene has CDR1 SGDLS and CDR2 YYNGEE. V lost 3 bases, J lost 2 bases, and 13 bases lay in between. CDR3 length: 15 amino acids. The CDR3 region is CASSASQGVTDTQYF. CDR3 nucleotide sequence: TGTGCCAGCAGCGCATCCCAGGGTGTCACAGATACGCAGTATTTT. The full variable domain, its missing parts supplied by reference TRBV9 and TRBJ2-3, is DSGVTQTPKHLITATGQRVTLRCSPRSGDLSVYWYQQSLDQGLQFLIQYYNGEERAKGNILERFSAQQFPDLHSELNLSSLELGDSALYFCASSASQGVTDTQYFGPGTRLTVL.

This clone was recorded only once. This sequence joins TRBV19 and TRBJ1-2; the match to TRBD1 covers 11 bases. Trimming at V came to 6 bases and at J to 8 bases, leaving 8 bases not matched to a gene. CDR1 and CDR2 from the germline V gene are LNHDA and SQIVND (reference sequence). This CDR3 contains 14 residues. The CDR3 sequence is CASSQGQGVRGYTF. The DNA of the CDR3 is TGTGCCAGTAGCCAGGGACAGGGGGTCCGGGGCTACACCTTC. The whole variable domain, filled in from reference TRBV19 and TRBJ1-2, reads DGGITQSPKYLFRKEGQNVTLSCEQNLNHDAMYWYRQDPGQGLRLIYYSQIVNDFQKGDIAEGYSVSREKKESFPLTVTSAQKNPTAFYLCASSQGQGVRGYTFGSGTRLTVV.

This clone is classed as medium-sized (0.01 to 0.1%). The rearrangement joins TRBV6-2 or TRBV6-3 to TRBJ1-1; TRBD1 aligns across 7 bases. Germline assignment: CDR1 MNHEY and CDR2 SVGEGT. J was trimmed by 7 bases and V by 1 base; bases with no gene match: 3. This CDR3 comprises 13 residues. The CDR3 here is CASSYYRGFEAFF. The CDR3 DNA reads as TGTGCCAGCAGTTACTACAGGGGCTTTGAAGCTTTCTTT.

This rearrangement joins TRBV11-3 to TRBJ1-5; 11 positions match TRBD1. Per the germline V gene, CDR1 is SGHNT and CDR2 is YENEEA. CDR3 length: 20 residues. The V segment lost 0 bases and the J segment 2 bases; nucleotides outside the gene matches: 12. DNA of the CDR3: TGTGCCAGCAGCTTAGATCCGGGGACAGGGGGTATGGGAGGCAATCAGCCCCAGCATTTT. Its translation is CASSLDPGTGGMGGNQPQHF.

The V call is TRBV24-1, the J call TRBJ2-5; D remains unclear. Trimming stripped 7 bases from V and 5 bases from J, with 13 bases between. CDR1 and CDR2 from the germline V gene are KGHDR and SFDVKD. This CDR3 is 13 amino acids long. The chain's CDR3 is CATRGEEYETQYF. The CDR3 nucleotides are TGTGCCACCAGGGGCGAGGAGTATGAGACCCAGTACTTC.